The rows below give T cell receptor beta chains drawn from one sample of a study of T-cell reconstitution after alpha-beta-depleted transplantation in children. TCRdb itself ran the PCR reads through MiXCR, one entry per CDR3 protein. The sample shows fewer than 700,000 distinct CDR3 sequences, 10% to 15% of them seen only once. Here the sequenced sample was PBMCs, mostly from graft donor cells, taken 360 days after TCRalphabeta/CD19-depleted stem cell transplant. Receptors originate from a male patient aged 5 to 17 who had a stem cell transplant for acute myeloid leukemia, so the T cells may come from the graft donor. The CDR3 runs from the conserved cysteine through the conserved F or W. The order of the fields is D gene, V gene, clone size, J gene, CDR3 protein, CDR3 DNA. A D gene is named only where the DNA matches it firmly. The listing skips clone size in some rows; elsewhere it reads once, few, many or a size class.

d_call: TRBD2; v_call: TRBV20-1; clone_size: few; j_call: TRBJ2-3; cdr3_aa: CSARDGLAGEGNTQYF; cdr3_nt: TGCAGTGCTAGAGATGGTTTAGCGGGAGAGGGAAATACGCAGTATTTT
d_call: -; v_call: TRBV18; clone_size: few; j_call: TRBJ1-1; cdr3_aa: CASSTPSSEAFF; cdr3_nt: TGTGCCAGCTCCACCCCGAGTTCTGAAGCTTTCTTT
d_call: TRBD1; v_call: TRBV6-2/TRBV6-3; clone_size: -; j_call: TRBJ2-7; cdr3_aa: CASSLYGGTGANEQYF; cdr3_nt: TGTGCCAGCAGTCTCTACGGTGGGACAGGGGCGAACGAGCAGTACTTC
d_call: -; v_call: TRBV18; clone_size: few; j_call: TRBJ2-3; cdr3_aa: CASSSVGGGRTDTQYF; cdr3_nt: TGTGCCAGCTCATCCGTAGGGGGAGGCCGCACAGATACGCAGTATTTT
d_call: -; v_call: TRBV24-1; clone_size: -; j_call: TRBJ2-3; cdr3_aa: CATSDTKEPGPQYF; cdr3_nt: TGTGCCACCAGTGATACGAAAGAGCCGGGACCCCAGTATTTT
d_call: TRBD2; v_call: TRBV29-1; clone_size: -; j_call: TRBJ2-7; cdr3_aa: CSVGGTSVHEQYF; cdr3_nt: TGCAGCGTTGGCGGGACTAGCGTTCACGAGCAGTACTTC
d_call: TRBD2; v_call: TRBV20-1; clone_size: few; j_call: TRBJ2-7; cdr3_aa: CSASGLAGVYEQYF; cdr3_nt: TGCAGTGCCTCGGGACTAGCGGGAGTGTACGAGCAGTACTTC
d_call: TRBD2; v_call: TRBV7-2; clone_size: few; j_call: TRBJ2-7; cdr3_aa: CASSPLAGGPIEQYF; cdr3_nt: TGTGCCAGCAGCCCTCTAGCGGGAGGGCCGATAGAGCAGTACTTC
d_call: -; v_call: TRBV6-1; clone_size: -; j_call: TRBJ2-2; cdr3_aa: CASSEQGRTGELFF; cdr3_nt: TGTGCCAGCAGTGAACAGGGGCGAACCGGGGAGCTGTTTTTT
d_call: TRBD2; v_call: TRBV5-1; clone_size: -; j_call: TRBJ2-1; cdr3_aa: CASSLREGGNEQFF; cdr3_nt: TGCGCCAGCAGCTTACGGGAGGGGGGCAATGAGCAGTTCTTC
d_call: TRBD2; v_call: TRBV4-3; clone_size: -; j_call: TRBJ2-1; cdr3_aa: CASSQDRVAGLIHEQFF; cdr3_nt: TGCGCCAGCAGCCAAGATAGGGTAGCGGGATTAATCCATGAGCAGTTCTTC
d_call: -; v_call: TRBV6-2/TRBV6-3; clone_size: -; j_call: TRBJ2-2; cdr3_aa: CASSYVLASTGELFF; cdr3_nt: TGTGCCAGCAGTTACGTGCTGGCCTCAACCGGGGAGCTGTTTTTT
d_call: -; v_call: TRBV10-2; clone_size: many; j_call: TRBJ1-2; cdr3_aa: CASSESRELYGYTF; cdr3_nt: TGCGCCAGCAGTGAGTCTCGGGAGCTCTATGGCTACACCTTC
d_call: TRBD2; v_call: TRBV4-3; clone_size: -; j_call: TRBJ2-7; cdr3_aa: CASSQTGASGSYEQYF; cdr3_nt: TGCGCCAGCAGCCAAACGGGCGCTAGCGGTTCCTACGAGCAGTACTTC
d_call: TRBD1; v_call: TRBV28; clone_size: few; j_call: TRBJ1-5; cdr3_aa: CASSLQGASGQPQHF; cdr3_nt: TGTGCCAGCAGTCTCCAGGGGGCTAGCGGACAGCCCCAGCATTTT
d_call: TRBD2; v_call: TRBV4-3; clone_size: few; j_call: TRBJ2-1; cdr3_aa: CASSQGRAGGGNEQFF; cdr3_nt: TGCGCCAGCAGCCAAGGGCGAGCGGGAGGTGGTAATGAGCAGTTCTTC
d_call: -; v_call: TRBV10-3; clone_size: few; j_call: TRBJ2-1; cdr3_aa: CAISEKQYNEQFF; cdr3_nt: TGTGCCATCAGTGAAAAACAGTACAATGAGCAGTTCTTC
d_call: -; v_call: TRBV28; clone_size: few; j_call: TRBJ1-1; cdr3_aa: CASSLTGLQNTEAFF; cdr3_nt: TGTGCCAGCAGTTTAACGGGACTCCAGAACACTGAAGCTTTCTTT
d_call: TRBD2; v_call: TRBV6-5; clone_size: few; j_call: TRBJ2-5; cdr3_aa: CASSYWPQWDYSQETQYF; cdr3_nt: TGTGCCAGCAGTTACTGGCCCCAATGGGACTACTCTCAAGAGACCCAGTACTTC
d_call: TRBD2; v_call: TRBV4-1; clone_size: -; j_call: TRBJ2-7; cdr3_aa: CASSQDPSSGSSYEQYF; cdr3_nt: TGCGCCAGCAGCCAAGACCCATCTAGCGGGAGCTCCTACGAGCAGTACTTC
d_call: -; v_call: TRBV7-3; clone_size: -; j_call: TRBJ1-1; cdr3_aa: CASSPYQGPNTEAFF; cdr3_nt: TGTGCCAGCAGCCCATACCAGGGTCCCAACACTGAAGCTTTCTTT
d_call: -; v_call: TRBV11-3; clone_size: many; j_call: TRBJ2-5; cdr3_aa: CASSLGEPSPQHTGTQYF; cdr3_nt: TGTGCCAGCAGCTTAGGGGAGCCTAGTCCCCAGCATACGGGGACCCAGTACTTC
d_call: TRBD1; v_call: TRBV29-1; clone_size: few; j_call: TRBJ1-1; cdr3_aa: CSAGQGLNTEAFF; cdr3_nt: TGCAGCGCGGGACAGGGGTTGAACACTGAAGCTTTCTTT
d_call: -; v_call: TRBV2; clone_size: -; j_call: TRBJ2-1; cdr3_aa: CARAMTGSYNEQFF; cdr3_nt: TGTGCCAGAGCGATGACTGGCTCCTACAATGAGCAGTTCTTC
d_call: -; v_call: TRBV5-1; clone_size: few; j_call: TRBJ1-2; cdr3_aa: CASSLGVLETSYGYTF; cdr3_nt: TGCGCCAGCAGCTTGGGAGTACTCGAAACCTCCTATGGCTACACCTTC
d_call: TRBD2; v_call: TRBV4-3; clone_size: few; j_call: TRBJ2-1; cdr3_aa: CASSQVPLAGPQIF; cdr3_nt: TGCGCCAGCAGCCAGGTCCCATTAGCGGGGCCCCAGATCTTC
d_call: TRBD2; v_call: TRBV4-2; clone_size: few; j_call: TRBJ2-5; cdr3_aa: CASSHDGGLAGGPNEYQETQYF; cdr3_nt: TGTGCCAGCAGCCACGATGGGGGGCTAGCGGGAGGGCCCAACGAATACCAAGAGACCCAGTACTTC
d_call: TRBD1; v_call: TRBV29-1; clone_size: few; j_call: TRBJ1-3; cdr3_aa: CSALTGGGGNTIYF; cdr3_nt: TGCAGCGCCTTGACAGGGGGGGGCGGAAACACCATATATTTT
d_call: -; v_call: TRBV20-1; clone_size: few; j_call: TRBJ1-5; cdr3_aa: CSARDRPMPHQPQHF; cdr3_nt: TGCAGTGCTAGAGATCGACCGATGCCTCATCAGCCCCAGCATTTT
d_call: -; v_call: TRBV9; clone_size: -; j_call: TRBJ2-1; cdr3_aa: CASSESRIGSYNEQFF; cdr3_nt: TGTGCCAGCAGCGAGTCCCGTATTGGCTCCTACAATGAGCAGTTCTTC
d_call: -; v_call: TRBV2; clone_size: few; j_call: TRBJ2-7; cdr3_aa: CASTGAGRYEQYF; cdr3_nt: TGTGCCAGCACGGGAGCAGGACGCTACGAGCAGTACTTC
d_call: TRBD1; v_call: TRBV3-1; clone_size: few; j_call: TRBJ2-1; cdr3_aa: CASSQAYRGEDPQFF; cdr3_nt: TGTGCCAGCAGCCAAGCTTACAGGGGGGAGGACCCACAGTTCTTC
d_call: -; v_call: TRBV4-3; clone_size: -; j_call: TRBJ2-2; cdr3_aa: CASSLPRGGELFF; cdr3_nt: TGCGCCAGCAGCCTCCCGCGGGGCGGGGAGCTGTTTTTT
d_call: TRBD1; v_call: TRBV6-1; clone_size: -; j_call: TRBJ2-7; cdr3_aa: CASSDWDRGYEQYF; cdr3_nt: TGTGCCAGCAGTGACTGGGACAGGGGCTACGAGCAGTACTTC